This is a list of T cell receptor beta chains from one sample in a study of cytomegalovirus exposure and HLA in healthy donors. The method was immunoSEQ multiplex PCR; TCRdb's version includes in-frame clones alone and lacks a portion of them. The sample consists of 95,000 to 150,000 clones, 60% to 85% of them appearing once. Input material: PBMCs. The receptors originated from a man over 45 in good health and CMV-seronegative. CDR3s leave out the opening cysteine and the closing phenylalanine or tryptophan. The D gene is left open where the match is weak.

CDR3 protein: ASSPSGGSLGEQF
D gene: TRBD2
V gene: TRBV7-2
J gene: TRBJ2-1

CDR3 protein: ASRPPLDLGTQF
D gene: -
V gene: TRBV7-2
J gene: TRBJ2-1

CDR3 protein: ASSFGSLNTEAF
D gene: -
V gene: TRBV28
J gene: TRBJ1-1

CDR3 protein: ASSLAAVGGYT
D gene: -
V gene: TRBV5-1
J gene: TRBJ1-2

CDR3 protein: ASSSNALFNTEAF
D gene: -
V gene: TRBV5-4
J gene: TRBJ1-1

CDR3 protein: ASKDRDKNSPLH
D gene: -
V gene: TRBV2
J gene: TRBJ1-6

CDR3 protein: ASSLAQGYEQY
D gene: -
V gene: TRBV5-6
J gene: TRBJ2-7

CDR3 protein: SVVEGNTEAF
D gene: -
V gene: TRBV29-1
J gene: TRBJ1-1

CDR3 protein: ASSFQGGTEAF
D gene: TRBD1
V gene: TRBV11-2
J gene: TRBJ1-1

CDR3 protein: ASSANPHQETQY
D gene: -
V gene: TRBV6-1
J gene: TRBJ2-5

CDR3 protein: ASRRGTGDDYGYT
D gene: TRBD1
V gene: TRBV11-2
J gene: TRBJ1-2

CDR3 protein: ASTKGAGEKLF
D gene: -
V gene: TRBV19
J gene: TRBJ1-4

CDR3 protein: ARSYIASTGQETQY
D gene: -
V gene: TRBV7-9
J gene: TRBJ2-5

CDR3 protein: ASGFTSGTLNEQF
D gene: TRBD2
V gene: TRBV5-1
J gene: TRBJ2-1

CDR3 protein: ASSLWGGNTEAF
D gene: -
V gene: TRBV5-1
J gene: TRBJ1-1

CDR3 protein: ASSRGQGTGFKGGDTQY
D gene: TRBD1
V gene: TRBV4-1
J gene: TRBJ2-3

CDR3 protein: ASSLTGLAGESSGANVLT
D gene: TRBD2
V gene: TRBV7-3
J gene: TRBJ2-6

CDR3 protein: AVVRSGVDYGYT
D gene: -
V gene: TRBV6-5
J gene: TRBJ1-2